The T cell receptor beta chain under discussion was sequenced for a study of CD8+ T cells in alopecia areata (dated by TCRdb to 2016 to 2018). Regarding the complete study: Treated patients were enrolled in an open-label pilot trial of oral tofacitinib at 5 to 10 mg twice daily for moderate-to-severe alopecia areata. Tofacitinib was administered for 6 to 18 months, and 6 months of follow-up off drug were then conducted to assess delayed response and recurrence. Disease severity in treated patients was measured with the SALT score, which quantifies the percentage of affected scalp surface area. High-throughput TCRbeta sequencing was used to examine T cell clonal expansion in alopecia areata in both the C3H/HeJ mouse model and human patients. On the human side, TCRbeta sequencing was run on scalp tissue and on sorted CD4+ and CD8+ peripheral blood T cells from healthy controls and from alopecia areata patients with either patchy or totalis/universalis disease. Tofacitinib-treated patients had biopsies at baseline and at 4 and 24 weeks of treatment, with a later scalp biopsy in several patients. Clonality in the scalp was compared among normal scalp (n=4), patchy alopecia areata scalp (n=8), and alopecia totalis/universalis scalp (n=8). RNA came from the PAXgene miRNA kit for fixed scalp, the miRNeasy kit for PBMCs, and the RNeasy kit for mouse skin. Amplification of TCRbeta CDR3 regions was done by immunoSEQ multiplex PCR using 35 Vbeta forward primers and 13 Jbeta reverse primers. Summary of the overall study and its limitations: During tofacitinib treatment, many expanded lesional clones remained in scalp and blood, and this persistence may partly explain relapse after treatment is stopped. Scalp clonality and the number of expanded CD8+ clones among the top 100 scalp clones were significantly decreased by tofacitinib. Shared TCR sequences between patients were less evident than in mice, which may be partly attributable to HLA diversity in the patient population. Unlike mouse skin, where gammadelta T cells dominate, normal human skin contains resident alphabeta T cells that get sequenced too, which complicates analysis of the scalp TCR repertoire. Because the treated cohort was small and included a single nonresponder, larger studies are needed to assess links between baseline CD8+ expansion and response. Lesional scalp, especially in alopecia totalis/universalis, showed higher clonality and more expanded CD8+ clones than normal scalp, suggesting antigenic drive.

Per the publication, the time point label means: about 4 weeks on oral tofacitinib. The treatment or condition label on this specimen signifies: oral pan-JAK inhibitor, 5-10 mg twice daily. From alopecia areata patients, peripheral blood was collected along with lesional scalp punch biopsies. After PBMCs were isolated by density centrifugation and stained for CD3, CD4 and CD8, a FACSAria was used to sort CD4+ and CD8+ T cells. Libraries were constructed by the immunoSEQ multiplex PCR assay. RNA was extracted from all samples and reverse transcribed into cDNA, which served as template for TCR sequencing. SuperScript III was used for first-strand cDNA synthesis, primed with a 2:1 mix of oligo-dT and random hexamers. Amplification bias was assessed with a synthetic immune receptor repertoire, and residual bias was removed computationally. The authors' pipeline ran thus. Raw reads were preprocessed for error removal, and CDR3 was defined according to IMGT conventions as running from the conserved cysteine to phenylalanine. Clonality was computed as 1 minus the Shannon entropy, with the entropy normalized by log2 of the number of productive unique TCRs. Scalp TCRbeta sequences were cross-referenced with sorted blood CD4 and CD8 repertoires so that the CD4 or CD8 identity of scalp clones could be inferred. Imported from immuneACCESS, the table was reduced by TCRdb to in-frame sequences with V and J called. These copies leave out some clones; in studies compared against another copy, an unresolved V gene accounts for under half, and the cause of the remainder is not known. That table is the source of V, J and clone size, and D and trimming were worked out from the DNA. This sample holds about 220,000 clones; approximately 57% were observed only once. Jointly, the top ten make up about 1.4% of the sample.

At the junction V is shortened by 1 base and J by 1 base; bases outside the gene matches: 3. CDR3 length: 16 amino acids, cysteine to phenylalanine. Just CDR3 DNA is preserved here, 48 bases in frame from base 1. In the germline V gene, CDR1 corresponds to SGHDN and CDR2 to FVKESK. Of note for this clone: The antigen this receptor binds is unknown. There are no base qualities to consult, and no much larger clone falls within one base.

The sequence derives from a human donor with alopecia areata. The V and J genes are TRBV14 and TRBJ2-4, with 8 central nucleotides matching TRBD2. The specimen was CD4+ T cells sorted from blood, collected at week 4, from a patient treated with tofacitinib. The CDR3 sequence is CASSQVREGAKNIQYF. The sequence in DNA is TGTGCCAGCAGCCAAGTTCGGGAGGGCGCCAAAAACATTCAGTACTTC.